The 9 T cell receptor beta chains presented below share a single source sample, sequenced in a study of cytomegalovirus exposure and HLA in healthy donors. In the PCR, 60 Vbeta and 13 Jbeta primers were used. Measured with immunoSEQ multiplex PCR; TCRdb has only the in-frame clones, and not every one. The table shows over 150,000 clones, with 84% occurring only once. What was sequenced was PBMCs. These receptors all come from a boy between 2 and 10 years old in good health and CMV-seronegative.

The chain couples TRBV13 to TRBJ2-2; 7 nucleotides agree with TRBD1. After removal of 5 bases from V and 3 bases from J, the junction contained 9 bases not matched to a gene. This CDR3 contains 16 residues. CDR1 and CDR2 from the germline V gene are PRHDT and FYEKMQ (reference sequence). The CDR3 is CASSLTDRVDTGELFF. CDR3 in DNA: TGTGCCAGCAGCCTAACAGACAGGGTCGACACCGGGGAGCTGTTTTTT.

The chain couples TRBV29-1 to TRBJ2-1; no definite D call. Trimming took 2 bases from V and 6 from J, leaving 11 bases between them. CDR1 and CDR2 (germline): SQVTM, ANQGSEA. The CDR3 spans 13 residues. CDR3 bases: TGCAGCGTTGAAAAGGCGGCGCTCAATGAGCAGTTCTTC. Translation gives CSVEKAALNEQFF.

The chain combines TRBV4-1 with TRBJ2-5; TRBD2 matches at 12 bases. The J call is uncertain, as TRBJ2-7 better fits the DNA end. This CDR3 comprises 15 residues. Germline CDR1 and CDR2: MGHRA and YSYEKL. The CDR3 loop reads CASSQTSGRGYEQYF. The CDR3 DNA is TGCGCCAGCAGCCAGACTAGCGGGAGAGGTTACGAGCAGTACTTC.

The genes are TRBV27 and TRBJ2-5; D is undetermined. The length of the CDR3 is 12 residues. Trimming shortened V by 5 bases and J by 7 bases, and 11 bases separated the two germline ends. Germline CDR1 is MNHEY and CDR2 is SMNVEV (reference sequence). CDR3 DNA sequence: TGTGCCAGCAGTCCTGCGCTAGGGACCCAGTACTTC. Translating it yields CASSPALGTQYF.

The J gene is TRBJ2-3, the V gene TRBV4-1; 7 bases align to TRBD1. Germline CDR1 MGHRA, CDR2 YSYEKL. J gave up 1 base and V 1 base, and 14 bases lay outside the gene matches. The CDR3 loop spans 19 amino acids. CDR3 coding DNA: TGCGCCAGCAGCCAAGTAAGGGGACAGAGGTGGACCGGCACAGATACGCAGTATTTT. It translates to CASSQVRGQRWTGTDTQYF.

V gene TRBV10-3 combines with J gene TRBJ1-2; D ambiguous. The germline V and J ends were trimmed by 4 bases and 7 bases, with 13 bases remaining between them. This CDR3 has 13 residues. From germline, CDR1 is ENHRY and CDR2 SYGVKD. CDR3 DNA sequence: TGTGCCATCAGTGTGGGCCACCAAGGTGGCTACACCTTC. It specifies CAISVGHQGGYTF.

The CDR3 nucleotides are TGTGCCAGCAGCTTAATGGCCCTTGCGGGTAGCGGGAACGAGCAGTACTTC. It is translated as CASSLMALAGSGNEQYF. The V call is TRBV11-1, the J call TRBJ2-7; 8 bases are shared with TRBD2. The V gene's germline CDR1 is SGHAT and CDR2 FQDESV (reference sequence). This CDR3 region has 17 residues. V lost 2 bases and J lost 5; bases outside the gene matches: 14.

V is TRBV10-3 and J is TRBJ1-1, with a tentative D call TRBD1 (5 bases). Deletions cut 6 bases from V and 1 base from J, with 9 bases between. The CDR3 totals 13 residues. Germline V gene sequence: CDR1 ENHRY, CDR2 SYGVKD. The CDR3 loop is CAISATENTEAFF. The CDR3 region has the DNA TGTGCCATCAGCGCGACAGAGAACACTGAAGCTTTCTTT.

This clone was recorded once. This chain uses TRBV4-2 with TRBJ2-5, with 13 bases that match TRBD2. The CDR3 spans 17 residues. V gave up 3 bases and J gave up 2 bases; unmatched junction bases: 6. CDR1 is LGHNA, CDR2 YNFKEQ, per germline. CDR3: CASSHLPGLAGQETQYF. The CDR3 DNA reads as TGTGCCAGCAGCCATCTTCCGGGACTAGCGGGACAAGAGACCCAGTACTTC.